Given below is one TCR beta chain in context. Its antigen is currently unknown. The data derive from a study of cytomegalovirus exposure and HLA in healthy donors. CDR3 length: 15 amino acids. The germline CDR1 and CDR2 sequences are MNHNY and SVGAGI (reference sequence). Trimming cost V 4 bases and J 0 bases, with 9 bases left between them. The study, taken as a whole, reports: An analysis was carried out at a later point. It showed that HLA-associated TCR beta chains were more clonally expanded than equally common non-associated chains. Available immune exposure information was restricted to CMV serostatus only.

The PCR contained 60 Vbeta and 13 Jbeta primers. Libraries were prepared by immunoSEQ multiplex PCR; TCRdb keeps only in-frame clonotypes and omits some of them. The table shows 120,000 or so clones, with 74% occurring only once. This TCR was recovered from a woman between 50 and 59 years old in good health and CMV-seropositive. Sequences were obtained from PBMCs. The chain links TRBV6-6 to TRBJ2-2; tentatively, D is TRBD1 (5 bases). The CDR3 DNA sequence: TGTGCCAGCAGTTGGGGCAGGGCGAACACCGGGGAGCTGTTTTTT. As protein: CASSWGRANTGELFF.